The TCR beta chain described here comes from a study of shared clonotypes between healthy human individuals. With 1 base removed from V and 3 bases from J, the gap between germline ends came to 12 bases. This CDR3 spans 15 amino acids. CDR1 LNHDA and CDR2 SQIVND come from the germline V gene (reference sequence). Genomic DNA of every subset was divided equally among multiple immunoSEQ plates. This table comes from immunoSEQ multiplex PCR, and its TCRdb copy is limited to in-frame clones, with some not included. The sample shows around 1.4 million clones, approximately 98.5% of them seen only once. Donors were Caucasian adults residing in Nashville, Tennessee, USA.

The receptor was derived from a man aged 25 to 45 in good health. Specimen: naive CD4+ T cells sorted from blood. Subset: CD45RA+ positively selected. This rearrangement joins TRBV19 to TRBJ1-1, with no clear D. The CDR3 DNA reads as TGTGCCAGTAGTATAGCCGCCCCGGGTCACACTGAAGCTTTCTTT. As protein: CASSIAAPGHTEAFF.